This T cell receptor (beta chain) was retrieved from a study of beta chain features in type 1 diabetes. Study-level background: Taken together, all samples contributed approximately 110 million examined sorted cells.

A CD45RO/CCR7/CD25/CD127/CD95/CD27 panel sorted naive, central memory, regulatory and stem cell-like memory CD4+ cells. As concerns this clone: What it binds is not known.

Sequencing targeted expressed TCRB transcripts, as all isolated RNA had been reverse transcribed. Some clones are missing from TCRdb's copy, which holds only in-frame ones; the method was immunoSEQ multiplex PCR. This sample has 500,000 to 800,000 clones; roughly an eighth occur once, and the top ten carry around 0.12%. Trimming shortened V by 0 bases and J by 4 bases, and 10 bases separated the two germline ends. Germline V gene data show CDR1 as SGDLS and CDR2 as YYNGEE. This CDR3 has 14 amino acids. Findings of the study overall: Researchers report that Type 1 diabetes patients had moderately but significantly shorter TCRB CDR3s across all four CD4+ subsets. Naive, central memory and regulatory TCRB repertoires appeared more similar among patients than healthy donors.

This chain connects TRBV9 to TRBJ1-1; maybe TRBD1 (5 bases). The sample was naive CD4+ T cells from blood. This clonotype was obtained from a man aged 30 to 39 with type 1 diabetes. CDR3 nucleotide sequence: TGTGCCAGCAGCGTAGATCAGGGCAGCACTGAAGCTTTCTTT. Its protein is CASSVDQGSTEAFF.